This T cell receptor beta chain derives from a study of technical replicates of blood from a few donors. Using immunoSEQ multiplex PCR, the repertoire was profiled, and TCRdb retains in-frame clones only, with some absent. The sample has about 75,000 clones, approximately 97% seen once. The CDR3 is made up of 13 amino acids. Trimming shortened V by 3 bases and J by 8 bases, and 11 bases separated the two germline ends. Germline CDR1 MGHRA, CDR2 YSYEKL. Material for sequencing was T cells isolated from PBMCs. The V and J genes are TRBV4-1 and TRBJ2-1; D gene uncertain. The receptor's source is a human donor in good health. CDR3 coding DNA: TGCGCCAGCAGCCATCTGGAGTCGGATGAGCAGTTCTTC. Translating it yields CASSHLESDEQFF.